The next 18 T cell receptor beta chains were all read from a single sample in a study of cytomegalovirus exposure and HLA in healthy donors. Primers for the PCR totalled 60 Vbeta and 13 Jbeta. Clones were read by immunoSEQ multiplex PCR, and TCRdb kept only the in-frame ones, dropping some. Among 150,000 to 200,000 clones listed, roughly 87% were seen once. The specimen was PBMCs. These TCRs come from a boy aged 2 to 10 in good health and CMV-seronegative.

Here the CDR3 reads CAWSGSRTSGPYNEQFF. Written as DNA, the CDR3 is TGTGCCTGGAGCGGTTCTCGGACTAGCGGGCCCTACAATGAGCAGTTCTTC. This chain joins TRBV30 and TRBJ2-1; TRBD2 agrees at 11 bases. Germline CDR1 reads GTSNPN; CDR2 reads SVGIG (reference sequence). V shed 3 bases, J shed 2 bases, and the junction held 9 bases outside the gene matches. The CDR3 length is 17 residues.

The J gene is TRBJ2-5, the V gene TRBV5-1; the D gene is possibly TRBD1 (5 bases). Germline CDR1 reads SGHRS; CDR2 reads YFSETQ. Trimming removed 4 bases from V and 0 bases from J, with 7 bases in between. The CDR3 length is 13 residues. The DNA of the CDR3 is TGCGCCAGCAGCGGCAGGGACCAAGAGACCCAGTACTTC. Translating gives CASSGRDQETQYF.

The chain joins TRBV2 to TRBJ2-3; weak D call: TRBD1 (5 bases). Trimming removed 4 bases at V and 5 bases at J, with 7 bases between. This CDR3 is 12 amino acids long. The germline V gene has CDR1 SNHLY and CDR2 FYNNEI. CDR3 sequence reads: CASSGQRDTQYF. DNA of the CDR3: TGTGCCAGCAGTGGACAGAGAGATACGCAGTATTTT. Combining the CDR3 with reference TRBV2 and TRBJ2-3 gives the whole variable domain EPEVTQTPSHQVTQMGQEVILRCVPISNHLYFYWYRQILGQKVEFLVSFYNNEISEKSEIFDDQFSVERPDGSNFTLKIRSTKLEDSAMYFCASSGQRDTQYFGPGTRLTVL.

The chain has TRBV11-2 and TRBJ2-3, with 13 bases aligning to TRBD2. Per germline, CDR1 SGHAT and CDR2 FQNNGV. J lost 3 bases, V lost 5 bases, and 8 bases had no gene match. The CDR3 is 17 amino acids. Here the CDR3 reads CASSPGLAGVRTDTQYF. CDR3 nucleotide sequence: TGTGCCAGCAGCCCCGGACTAGCGGGAGTAAGAACAGATACGCAGTATTTT.

The V gene is TRBV5-1, the J gene TRBJ2-3, with D perhaps matching TRBD2 (6 bases). Trimming removed 0 bases from V and 5 bases from J, with 16 bases in between. Germline CDR1 SGHRS, CDR2 YFSETQ. CDR3 length: 16 amino acids. The CDR3 reads CASSLGWGRPEDTQYF. The CDR3 DNA follows: TGCGCCAGCAGCTTGGGGTGGGGGAGGCCGGAAGATACGCAGTATTTT.

This clone appeared a single time. Here the CDR3 reads CASRRGVNTEAFF. DNA of the CDR3: TGTGCCAGCCGCAGGGGGGTGAACACTGAAGCTTTCTTT. The V call is TRBV27, the J call TRBJ1-1, with 7 bases identical to TRBD1. Germline V gene sequence: CDR1 MNHEY, CDR2 SMNVEV (reference sequence). V lost 8 bases and J lost 0; bases outside the gene matches: 3. The CDR3 extends over 13 amino acids.

The CDR3 spells CASSSRTGINYGYTF. DNA for the CDR3: TGTGCCAGCAGCTCCCGGACAGGGATTAACTATGGCTACACCTTC. The chain recombines TRBV7-9 with TRBJ1-2, with 8 bases that match TRBD1. This CDR3 comprises 15 residues. The germline V gene has CDR1 SEHNR and CDR2 FQNEAQ (reference sequence). J was trimmed by 1 base and V by 4 bases; bases with no gene match: 5.

The sample holds one count of this clone. The chain has TRBV7-9 and TRBJ1-1, with 7 bases aligning to TRBD1. The CDR3 is 17 amino acids. Unmatched junction bases numbered 11, after V lost 1 base and J lost 3 bases. Germline V gene lookup returns CDR1 SEHNR and CDR2 FQNEAQ (reference sequence). The CDR3 loop reads CASSLGQGRRVYTEAFF. The CDR3 DNA reads TGTGCCAGCAGCTTAGGACAGGGAAGGCGAGTGTACACTGAAGCTTTCTTT. The variable domain in full, with the rest retrieved from reference TRBV7-9 and TRBJ1-1, is DTGVSQNPRHKITKRGQNVTFRCDPISEHNRLYWYRQTLGQGPEFLTYFQNEAQLEKSRLLSDRFSAERPKGSFSTLEIQRTEQGDSAMYLCASSLGQGRRVYTEAFFGQGTRLTVV.

V is TRBV6-1 and J is TRBJ1-6; D is possibly TRBD1 (6 bases). Germline V lookup: CDR1 MNHNS, CDR2 SASEGT. Trimming shortened V by 3 bases and J by 7 bases, and 13 bases separated the two germline ends. The CDR3 contains 15 residues. This CDR3 is CASSDSGAGNSPLHF. Here the CDR3 DNA reads TGTGCCAGCAGTGACTCAGGGGCAGGGAATTCACCCCTCCACTTT.

This clone was detected only once. The V gene is TRBV25-1, the J gene TRBJ1-2; D not certain. The V end was cut by 3 bases, the J end by 8 bases, with 10 bases between. Germline-derived CDR1 and CDR2 are MGHDK and SYGVNS. The CDR3 is made up of 12 amino acids. In nucleotides, the CDR3 is TGTGCCAGCAGTGACCCAATCCAAGGCTACACCTTC. As protein: CASSDPIQGYTF.

The chain employs TRBV2 and TRBJ2-1; 9 bases match TRBD1. There are 13 residues in the CDR3. Germline-derived CDR1 and CDR2 are SNHLY and FYNNEI. The junction had 2 bases not matched to a gene; V was cut back by 10 bases and J by 1 base. In DNA form, the CDR3 reads TGTGCCACCGGGACAGGGTCCTACAATGAGCAGTTCTTC. Amino acids: CATGTGSYNEQFF.

This clone was counted once. J is TRBJ1-2 and V is TRBV6-1; possible D gene TRBD1, 6 bases. Germline loops: CDR1 MNHNS, CDR2 SASEGT. The germline V and J ends were trimmed by 8 bases and 2 bases, with 12 bases remaining between them. There are 13 residues in the CDR3. CDR3 nucleotides: TGTGCCAGCGCAGAGCAGGGGAACTATGGCTACACCTTC. Translating gives CASAEQGNYGYTF.

This clone was seen ten or more times. The V call is TRBV6-1, the J call TRBJ1-6; 7 bases are shared with TRBD1. CDR3 length: 12 residues. J lost 3 bases, V lost 10 bases, and 0 bases had no gene match. In germline, CDR1 is MNHNS, CDR2 SASEGT. The CDR3 loop is CATGGYNSPLHF. In nucleotides, the CDR3 is TGTGCCACAGGGGGCTATAATTCACCCCTCCACTTT.

This clone appeared once. This rearrangement joins TRBV19 to TRBJ2-2, with D possibly matching TRBD2 (6 bases). Germline V CDR1 and CDR2: LNHDA, SQIVND (reference sequence). Trimming pared 10 bases from V and 5 bases from J, leaving 17 bases between. This CDR3 contains 14 residues. The chain's CDR3 is CATRPGVSTGELFF. The CDR3 region has the DNA TGTGCCACTAGACCGGGGGTCTCGACCGGGGAGCTGTTTTTT.

The V call is TRBV30, the J call TRBJ1-1; D call uncertain. The V gene's germline CDR1 is GTSNPN and CDR2 SVGIG (reference sequence). The CDR3 spans 16 residues. V lost 4 bases and J lost 1, with 19 bases in between. DNA for the CDR3: TGTGCCTGGAAGGTGGCAACAGCTCTTCGGAACACTGAAGCTTTCTTT. Its translation: CAWKVATALRNTEAFF.

The chain recombines TRBV9 with TRBJ2-7, with TRBD2 as a possible D gene (6 bases). CDR1 and CDR2 from the germline V gene are SGDLS and YYNGEE. Trimming took off 4 bases at V and 0 bases at J, with 11 bases between the two ends. There are 14 residues in the CDR3. The CDR3 loop is CASSPAGSSYEQYF. In DNA form, the CDR3 reads TGTGCCAGCAGCCCCGCCGGGAGCTCCTACGAGCAGTACTTC.

The genes are TRBV5-1 and TRBJ2-6; the D gene is possibly TRBD2 (7 bases). CDR3 length: 15 residues. Germline V gene sequence: CDR1 SGHRS, CDR2 YFSETQ. V was cut by 6 bases and J by 7 bases, with 17 bases left in between. CDR3 DNA sequence: TGCGCCAGCACCCTGAGGGGGGGGGCAGCCAACGTCCTGACTTTC. Its protein product is CASTLRGGAANVLTF.

V is TRBV28 and J is TRBJ2-5, with D maybe TRBD2 (5 bases). The better agreement between TRBJ2-7 and the DNA end casts doubt on the J call. From germline, CDR1 is MDHEN and CDR2 SYDVKM. The CDR3 is 14 residues long. CDR3 bases: TGTGCCAGCAGTTTAATCGGTCGGGACTACGAGCAGTACTTC. It translates to CASSLIGRDYEQYF.